The next 26 T cell receptor beta chains were all read from a single sample in a study of shared clonotypes between healthy human individuals (dated by TCRdb to about 2020). For the CD8 naive samples, CD45RO-negative cells were positively selected for CCR7, yielding a CD45RA+CCR7+ population from which TemRA cells were excluded. Library prep was done by the immunoSEQ multiplex PCR assay. Sourced from immuneACCESS, this table was stored by TCRdb with only in-frame sequences that have V and J called. A share of the clones is absent; for the studies checked, an unresolved V gene accounts for under half, and the remainder has no known explanation. For this sample the table gives some 2 million clones, of which about 94% were detected only once. The ten largest clones add up to around 1.2% of the sample. Source material: naive CD8+ T cells sorted from blood. The cell subset or site label corresponds to: CD45RA+CCR7+. The receptors here all came from a man aged 18 to 35 in good health.

This clone showed up just once. V gene TRBV11-2 combines with J gene TRBJ2-1; 9 nucleotides agree with TRBD2. The CDR3 covers 18 residues. CDR1 is SGHAT, CDR2 FQNNGV, per germline. V gave up 1 base and J gave up 6 bases; unmatched junction bases: 13. CDR3 coding DNA: TGTGCCAGCAGCTTAGCCCCCCTGGGCGGGAGGGCCCCCAATGAGCAGTTCTTC. Its translation: CASSLAPLGGRAPNEQFF.

The sample holds one count of this clone. The chain carries TRBV19 and TRBJ2-1; D may correspond to TRBD1 or TRBD2 (5 bases each). Germline loops: CDR1 LNHDA, CDR2 SQIVND (reference sequence). With 6 bases removed from V and 6 bases from J, the gap between germline ends came to 12 bases. The CDR3 extends over 13 amino acids. The CDR3 DNA follows: TGTGCCAGTAGCCCCCCAGGGAGCAATGAGCAGTTCTTC. It yields the protein CASSPPGSNEQFF.

The chain carries TRBV9 and TRBJ2-7; D is uncertain. There are 13 residues in the CDR3. V dropped 4 bases and J dropped 5 bases, with 13 bases sitting between them. Germline lookup yields CDR1 SGDLS and CDR2 YYNGEE. CDR3 loop: CASSLAAGNEQYF. CDR3 DNA sequence: TGTGCCAGCAGCTTAGCTGCTGGGAACGAGCAGTACTTC. The whole variable domain, remainder taken from reference TRBV9 and TRBJ2-7, is DSGVTQTPKHLITATGQRVTLRCSPRSGDLSVYWYQQSLDQGLQFLIQYYNGEERAKGNILERFSAQQFPDLHSELNLSSLELGDSALYFCASSLAAGNEQYFGPGTRLTVT.

Concerning this clone: This specimen includes other DNA sequences encoding the same CDR3. This chain uses TRBV6-1 with TRBJ2-7; 9 bases map to TRBD2. V was clipped by 3 bases and J by 3 bases; unmatched bases: 6. Per the germline V gene, CDR1 is MNHNS and CDR2 is SASEGT. The CDR3 has 15 residues. The CDR3 protein is CASSELAGDYYEQYF. The CDR3 DNA reads TGTGCCAGCAGTGAGTTAGCGGGAGACTACTACGAGCAGTACTTC.

This clone appeared a single time. V gene TRBV30 combines with J gene TRBJ2-1; 9 nucleotides match TRBD2. Germline V gives CDR1 GTSNPN, CDR2 SVGIG (reference sequence). V trimming: 5 bases; J trimming: 1 base; junction bases outside the gene matches: 6. The length of the CDR3 is 15 residues. CDR3 residues: CAWSTSGGSYNEQFF. The CDR3, as DNA: TGTGCCTGGTCGACTAGCGGAGGTTCCTACAATGAGCAGTTCTTC.

The chain links TRBV5-6 to TRBJ2-1; D gene ambiguous. Germline CDR1 SGHDT, CDR2 YYEEEE. The CDR3 loop spans 15 amino acids. V gave up 3 bases and J gave up 4 bases, with 14 bases separating them. The CDR3 DNA is TGTGCCAGCAGCTCATCTATGGCCCGATACAATGAGCAGTTCTTC. Translation: CASSSSMARYNEQFF.

In the case of this clone: The sample has other DNA sequences that encode this CDR3 too. V gene TRBV11-2 combines with J gene TRBJ2-7; D may be TRBD1 or TRBD2 (6 bases each). The ends were cut back, 3 bases at V and 4 bases at J, with 10 bases in the middle. The CDR3 consists of 13 residues. CDR1 and CDR2 from the germline V gene are SGHAT and FQNNGV. The CDR3 coding sequence is TGTGCCAGCAGCTTGAGGGGGGCGTACGAGCAGTACTTC. It specifies CASSLRGAYEQYF.

V is TRBV27 and J is TRBJ1-2; perhaps TRBD1 as D (5 bases). The length of the CDR3 is 15 residues. With 4 bases removed from V and 4 bases from J, the gap between germline ends came to 16 bases. Germline V CDR1 and CDR2: MNHEY, SMNVEV (reference sequence). The CDR3 nucleotides read TGTGCCAGCAGTTCCAGGGCGGACCGGGCCTATGGCTACACCTTC. As protein: CASSSRADRAYGYTF.

The CDR3: CASSSTGLAGAQTNYEQYF. In DNA, the CDR3 is TGTGCCAGCAGCTCCACGGGACTAGCGGGAGCTCAGACAAACTACGAGCAGTACTTC. V and J are TRBV7-9 and TRBJ2-7, with TRBD2 identical over 14 bases. CDR1 and CDR2 (germline): SEHNR, FQNEAQ (reference sequence). This CDR3 is 19 amino acids long. The ends lost 4 bases at V and 3 bases at J; junction bases unmatched: 14.

The chain uses TRBV6-1 and TRBJ1-2; 9 positions match TRBD1. The CDR3 covers 13 residues. V was clipped by 7 bases and J by 4 bases; unmatched bases: 4. Germline V gives CDR1 MNHNS, CDR2 SASEGT. This CDR3 is CASTYRGLYGYTF. CDR3 nucleotides: TGTGCCAGCACTTACAGGGGGCTCTATGGCTACACCTTC.

The rearrangement uses TRBV7-8 and TRBJ2-7; the D gene is possibly TRBD1 (5 bases). V was cut by 5 bases and J by 3 bases, with 8 bases left in between. Per the germline V gene, CDR1 is SGHVS and CDR2 is FQNEAQ. CDR3 length equals 12 residues. In nucleotides, the CDR3 is TGTGCCAGCAGCACGGACATCTACGAGCAGTACTTC. This codes for CASSTDIYEQYF.

The rearrangement links TRBV27 to TRBJ1-1; D is uncertain. V was pared by 0 bases and J by 0 bases, with 14 bases between. This CDR3 region has 17 residues. Germline values: CDR1 MNHEY, CDR2 SMNVEV (reference sequence). The CDR3 coding sequence is TGTGCCAGCAGTTTATCCGGTGGGGTCCTTATGAACACTGAAGCTTTCTTT. This translates into CASSLSGGVLMNTEAFF.

The chain is built from TRBV5-5 and TRBJ2-7; tentatively, D is TRBD1 (6 bases). Trimming removed 0 bases at V and 4 bases at J, with 17 bases between. The CDR3 length is 16 residues. Germline V CDR1 and CDR2: SGHKS, YYEKEE (reference sequence). The CDR3 sequence is CASSLETGQARYEQYF. In nucleotides, the CDR3 is TGTGCCAGCAGCTTGGAAACAGGGCAAGCGAGATACGAGCAGTACTTC.

The rearrangement links TRBV14 to TRBJ2-1, with TRBD2 matching 11 bases. The ends lost 0 bases at V and 8 bases at J; junction bases unmatched: 9. The CDR3 totals 17 residues. Germline V gene lookup returns CDR1 SGHDN and CDR2 FVKESK. CDR3 sequence reads: CASSQEGIAGGYDEQFF. The CDR3 DNA is TGTGCCAGCAGCCAAGAGGGAATAGCGGGAGGGTATGATGAGCAGTTCTTC. The full variable domain, its missing parts supplied by reference TRBV14 and TRBJ2-1, is EAGVTQFPSHSVIEKGQTVTLRCDPISGHDNLYWYRRVMGKEIKFLLHFVKESKQDESGMPNNRFLAERTGGTYSTLKVQPAELEDSGVYFCASSQEGIAGGYDEQFFGPGTRLTVL.

The V call is TRBV10-1, the J call TRBJ1-1, with a weak D call TRBD1 (5 bases). CDR1 and CDR2 (germline): WNHNN, SYGVQD (reference sequence). V was shortened by 0 bases and J by 4 bases, with 15 bases between the two germline ends. This CDR3 has 16 amino acids. CDR3 coding DNA: TGCGCCAGCAGTGAGTCGCTGACAGTGACGCCCACTGAAGCTTTCTTT. Protein sequence: CASSESLTVTPTEAFF.

The rearrangement joins TRBV27 to TRBJ2-1; 11 bases line up with TRBD2. CDR3 length equals 16 residues. V dropped 1 base and J dropped 6; count of bases not matched to a gene: 5. Germline V lookup: CDR1 MNHEY, CDR2 SMNVEV (reference sequence). DNA for the CDR3: TGTGCCAGCAGTTTATTATCGACTAGCGGGGTCAATGAGCAGTTCTTC. This gives the protein CASSLLSTSGVNEQFF.

The chain couples TRBV27 to TRBJ1-1, with a possible D match to TRBD1 (5 bases). Deletions cut 4 bases from V and 4 bases from J, with 16 bases between. Germline lookup yields CDR1 MNHEY and CDR2 SMNVEV (reference sequence). This CDR3 comprises 15 residues. CDR3 nucleotides: TGTGCCAGCAGTTCGGGGCCAGGGTGGGGCACTGAAGCTTTCTTT. Residues: CASSSGPGWGTEAFF.

The chain links TRBV27 to TRBJ2-3, with 9 bases lining up with TRBD2. Per germline, CDR1 MNHEY and CDR2 SMNVEV (reference sequence). V lost 8 bases and J lost 2; bases outside the gene matches: 14. This CDR3 comprises 17 residues. The CDR3 protein is CASPPRLAGTYTDTQYF. CDR3 coding DNA: TGTGCCAGCCCACCCCGGCTAGCGGGGACGTACACAGATACGCAGTATTTT.

The chain couples TRBV2 to TRBJ2-1, with D perhaps TRBD2 (5 bases). In germline, CDR1 is SNHLY, CDR2 FYNNEI. CDR3 length: 15 amino acids. Trimming removed 10 bases at V and 0 bases at J, with 16 bases between. In DNA form, the CDR3 reads TGTGCCACCCTTGGTGAGGGTTTCTCCTACAATGAGCAGTTCTTC. Residues: CATLGEGFSYNEQFF.

V is TRBV15 and J is TRBJ2-7; unclear D gene. V was clipped by 1 base and J by 3 bases, with 10 bases between them. The CDR3 is 14 amino acids. Germline CDR1 reads LNHNV; CDR2 reads YYDKDF (reference sequence). The CDR3 is CATSRVQPSYEQYF. The CDR3 nucleotides are TGTGCCACCAGCAGAGTACAGCCAAGCTACGAGCAGTACTTC.

On this clone itself: The same CDR3 also results from other DNA sequences found in this sample. V is TRBV5-1 and J is TRBJ2-1, with 9 bases identical to TRBD2. The V segment lost 2 bases and the J segment 0 bases; nucleotides outside the gene matches: 6. The CDR3 covers 17 residues. Germline CDR1 SGHRS, CDR2 YFSETQ. This CDR3 reads CASSLGLAGSSYNEQFF. The CDR3 DNA follows: TGCGCCAGCAGCTTAGGGCTAGCGGGGAGCTCCTACAATGAGCAGTTCTTC.

This sequence joins TRBV4-3 and TRBJ2-7, with D maybe TRBD2 (6 bases). V was shortened by 0 bases and J by 3 bases, with 15 bases between the two germline ends. CDR3 length: 16 residues. Germline V CDR1 and CDR2: LGHNA, YSLEER. The CDR3 nucleotides are TGCGCCAGCAGCCAAGATGACGGGGCGGGGAGCTACGAGCAGTACTTC. It specifies CASSQDDGAGSYEQYF.

This clone has just one count. Other DNA variants within this sample encode the same CDR3. The chain joins TRBV7-6 to TRBJ1-1; D not certain. Germline CDR1 SGHVS, CDR2 FNYEAQ. Trimming left V 0 bases short and J 0 bases short, with 8 bases between. The CDR3 consists of 15 residues. CDR3 region: CASSLARDMNTEAFF. CDR3 bases: TGTGCCAGCAGCTTAGCGCGGGATATGAACACTGAAGCTTTCTTT. The full variable domain, its missing parts supplied by reference TRBV7-6 and TRBJ1-1, is GAGVSQSPRYKVTKRGQDVALRCDPISGHVSLYWYRQALGQGPEFLTYFNYEAQQDKSGLPNDRFSAERPEGSISTLTIQRTEQRDSAMYRCASSLARDMNTEAFFGQGTRLTVV.

The gene calls are TRBV5-4 and TRBJ2-7, with D maybe TRBD2 (5 bases). The V gene lost 1 base and the J gene lost 0 bases, with 11 bases spanning the gap. The CDR3 covers 15 residues. The germline V gene has CDR1 SGHNT and CDR2 YYREEE (reference sequence). This CDR3 reads CASSLWETLSYEQYF. CDR3 sequence (DNA): TGTGCCAGCAGCTTGTGGGAGACACTCTCCTACGAGCAGTACTTC.

The chain carries TRBV11-3 and TRBJ1-1, with D possibly matching TRBD1 (6 bases). V dropped 5 bases and J dropped 4 bases, with 29 bases sitting between them. Germline CDR1 SGHNT, CDR2 YENEEA. There are 19 residues in the CDR3. CDR3: CASSPQKSSWGARGTEAFF. The CDR3, as DNA: TGTGCCAGCAGCCCCCAAAAATCATCATGGGGGGCGCGGGGCACTGAAGCTTTCTTT.

The chain joins TRBV13 to TRBJ2-1; 10 bases map to TRBD2. The CDR3 loop spans 14 amino acids. Germline lookup yields CDR1 PRHDT and CDR2 FYEKMQ (reference sequence). V was pared by 3 bases and J by 8 bases, with 4 bases of the junction left unmatched. CDR3 amino acids: CASSLGTSVHEQFF. In nucleotides, the CDR3 is TGTGCCAGCAGCTTGGGGACTAGCGTCCATGAGCAGTTCTTC.